Each of the 2 T cell receptor beta chains below was sequenced from the same sample in a study of PD-1 blockade in classical Hodgkin lymphoma. There was relapse after autologous stem cell transplantation in every patient, and there was variation in brentuximab vedotin exposure. TCRdb's copy holds only in-frame clones and misses some; the assay was immunoSEQ multiplex PCR. The data hold over 7,000 clones, with about 83% observed a single time. Sample: peripheral blood mononuclear cells (PBMCs), taken at baseline. The receptors originated from a human donor with classical Hodgkin lymphoma.

The rearrangement joins TRBV29-1 to TRBJ2-7; 16 bases fit TRBD2. The CDR3 is 17 residues long. Germline V gene lookup returns CDR1 SQVTM and CDR2 ANQGSEA. V trimming: 6 bases; J trimming: 3 bases; junction bases outside the gene matches: 11. Here the CDR3 DNA reads TGCAGCGTGGGGGGACTAGCGGGAGGGCACGCAAACTACGAGCAGTACTTC. This gives the protein CSVGGLAGGHANYEQYF.

This clone was counted a single time. This rearrangement joins TRBV10-3 to TRBJ1-2; D might be TRBD1 (6 bases). Trimming left V 4 bases short and J 7 bases short, with 19 bases between. The germline V gene encodes CDR1 ENHRY and CDR2 SYGVKD. The CDR3 is made up of 15 amino acids. The CDR3 bases are TGTGCCATCAGTGCGCTTGGGGGGCGCTTCGGTGGCTACACCTTC. Translated, it gives CAISALGGRFGGYTF.